The rows below give T cell receptor beta chains drawn from one sample of a study of cytomegalovirus exposure and HLA in healthy donors. Produced via immunoSEQ multiplex PCR; TCRdb's table is partial and in-frame only. The table shows some 90,000 clones, with around nine tenths occurring only once. The sequenced sample consisted of PBMCs. The origin of the receptors is a young woman in good health and CMV-seronegative. The CDR3 runs from the conserved cysteine through the conserved F or W. The order of the fields is J gene, clone size, V gene, D gene, CDR3 protein, CDR3 DNA. A D gene is named only where the DNA matches it firmly. Size tells how often a clone was seen (once, few, many) or the class of an expanded clone, and some rows leave it out.

>TRBJ2-6|-|TRBV28|TRBD1
CASGDRGLGGANVLTF
TGTGCCAGCGGGGACAGGGGGCTCGGTGGGGCCAACGTCCTGACTTTC
>TRBJ2-2|-|TRBV15|-
CATSMPWAANTGELFF
TGTGCCACCAGCATGCCTTGGGCAGCGAACACCGGGGAGCTGTTTTTT
>TRBJ1-2|-|TRBV28|-
CASSGTGRGNYGYTF
TGTGCCAGCAGTGGCACTGGGCGGGGGAACTATGGCTACACCTTC
>TRBJ2-1|-|TRBV5-1|-
CASRYIGDGDEQFF
TGCGCCAGCAGGTATATAGGAGACGGGGATGAGCAGTTCTTC
>TRBJ2-7|-|TRBV19|-
CASSISAGRYEQYF
TGTGCCAGTAGTATCAGCGCAGGGCGGTACGAGCAGTACTTC
>TRBJ1-6|-|TRBV5-1|TRBD1
CASSRGQGTYNSPLHF
TGCGCCAGCAGCCGAGGACAGGGTACCTATAATTCACCCCTCCACTTT
>TRBJ1-5|-|TRBV4-1|-
CASSRDLKRQPQHF
TGCGCCAGCAGCCGCGACCTAAAGCGCCAGCCCCAGCATTTT
>TRBJ1-3|-|TRBV19|TRBD1
CASSIVGTGASGNTIYF
TGTGCCAGTAGTATAGTCGGGACAGGAGCCTCTGGAAACACCATATATTTT
>TRBJ2-3|-|TRBV12-1|-
CASSPWTSGRASTDTQYF
TGTGCCAGCAGCCCCTGGACTAGCGGGAGGGCTAGCACAGATACGCAGTATTTT
>TRBJ2-1|-|TRBV6-1|-
CASSEFFVQGDEQFF
TGTGCCAGCAGTGAATTTTTTGTCCAGGGCGATGAGCAGTTCTTC
>TRBJ2-2|-|TRBV27|TRBD1
CASRDNRGLWAGELFF
TGTGCCAGCAGAGACAACAGGGGATTGTGGGCCGGGGAGCTGTTTTTT
>TRBJ2-7|-|TRBV29-1|TRBD1
CSVEEGTGSWEQYF
TGCAGCGTTGAAGAGGGGACAGGGAGCTGGGAGCAGTACTTC
>TRBJ1-1|-|TRBV11-2|-
CASSKGVFLEAFF
TGTGCCAGCAGCAAGGGGGTCTTTCTTGAAGCTTTCTTT
>TRBJ2-7|once|TRBV6-1|TRBD1
CASSEGGTGGDVKYF
TGTGCCAGCAGTGAAGGGGGGACAGGGGGCGATGTGAAGTACTTC
>TRBJ1-5|-|TRBV29-1|-
CSEGEGEQPQHF
TGCAGCGAGGGGGAGGGGGAGCAGCCCCAGCATTTT
>TRBJ2-7|-|TRBV9|TRBD2
CASSVGSGGQYEQYF
TGTGCCAGCAGCGTAGGTAGCGGGGGTCAATACGAGCAGTACTTC
>TRBJ2-5|-|TRBV28|-
CATDMGQSNQETQYF
TGTGCCACCGACATGGGACAATCAAACCAAGAGACCCAGTACTTC
>TRBJ2-3|-|TRBV11-2|TRBD2
CASSTLAGGPGTQYF
TGTGCCAGCAGCACCTTAGCGGGAGGGCCGGGTACGCAGTATTTT
>TRBJ1-1|-|TRBV7-3|-
CASSHSGTVTEAFF
TGTGCCAGCAGCCACTCCGGAACAGTCACTGAAGCTTTCTTT
>TRBJ2-3|-|TRBV7-3|TRBD1
CASSPRDRAPDTQYF
TGTGCCAGCAGCCCCCGGGACAGGGCTCCAGATACGCAGTATTTT
>TRBJ2-3|once|TRBV9|-
CASSLTGGLTDTQYF
TGTGCCAGCAGCCTGACAGGAGGCCTCACAGATACGCAGTATTTT
>TRBJ1-5|-|TRBV6-1|-
CASRQGLWGDQPQHF
TGTGCCAGCAGACAAGGGTTGTGGGGGGATCAGCCCCAGCATTTT
>TRBJ2-7|-|TRBV21-1|-
CASSPSYEQYF
TGTGCCAGCAGTCCTTCCTACGAGCAGTACTTC
>TRBJ1-1|-|TRBV5-1|-
CASGESPRTEAFF
TGCGCCAGCGGAGAGTCCCCGAGGACTGAAGCTTTCTTT
>TRBJ2-1|-|TRBV6-5|-
CASSPRVGLPNEQFF
TGTGCCAGCAGTCCCAGGGTTGGTTTGCCCAATGAGCAGTTCTTC
>TRBJ2-6|-|TRBV5-1|-
CASSPQGSGANVLTF
TGCGCCAGCAGCCCACAGGGTAGCGGGGCCAACGTCCTGACTTTC
>TRBJ2-5|-|TRBV27|-
CASSQFGPAGETQYF
TGTGCCAGCTCCCAATTCGGGCCCGCAGGGGAGACCCAGTACTTC
>TRBJ1-6|medium-sized|TRBV2|-
CASSDSTGGNSPLHF
TGTGCCAGCAGTGACTCGACAGGAGGTAATTCACCCCTCCACTTT
>TRBJ2-6|-|TRBV5-1|-
CASTLHSGTTTGANVLTF
TGCGCCAGCACTCTTCACTCCGGGACAACTACTGGGGCCAACGTCCTGACTTTC
>TRBJ2-2|-|TRBV4-3|-
CASSQDLAGDGELFF
TGCGCCAGCAGCCAAGATTTGGCCGGGGACGGGGAGCTGTTTTTT
>TRBJ1-1|-|TRBV4-1|-
CASRKGVGTEAFF
TGCGCCAGCCGCAAGGGGGTAGGCACTGAAGCTTTCTTT
>TRBJ1-1|-|TRBV29-1|-
CSVRYRVDTEAFF
TGCAGCGTTCGCTACAGGGTAGACACTGAAGCTTTCTTT
>TRBJ1-1|-|TRBV28|-
CASRHQGPPLLPMNTEAFF
TGTGCCAGCAGGCATCAGGGGCCGCCCCTCTTACCGATGAACACTGAAGCTTTCTTT
>TRBJ1-5|few|TRBV7-9|-
CASSLAQEVSNQPQHF
TGTGCCAGCAGCTTAGCGCAGGAGGTATCCAATCAGCCCCAGCATTTT
>TRBJ2-7|-|TRBV7-9|-
CASSPPRQGVSYEQYF
TGTGCCAGCAGCCCGCCCCGGCAGGGTGTATCGTACGAGCAGTACTTC
>TRBJ2-5|-|TRBV5-1|TRBD1
CASSSGQGGETQYF
TGCGCCAGCAGCTCCGGACAGGGCGGAGAGACCCAGTACTTC
>TRBJ1-5|-|TRBV7-9|-
CASSLSGGGQPQHF
TGTGCCAGCAGCTTATCAGGTGGGGGGCAGCCCCAGCATTTT
>TRBJ1-3|-|TRBV11-2|-
CASGAGGTIYF
TGTGCCAGCGGCGCGGGGGGCACCATATATTTT
>TRBJ2-1|-|TRBV4-1|TRBD2
CASSQVVEREGRGGYNEQFF
TGCGCCAGCAGCCAAGTCGTAGAGCGGGAAGGAAGAGGAGGGTACAATGAGCAGTTCTTC
>TRBJ2-7|-|TRBV28|-
CASPLYLQQYF
TGTGCCAGCCCCCTTTACCTACAGCAGTACTTC
>TRBJ1-4|-|TRBV29-1|TRBD1
CSVGQGGKLFF
TGCAGCGTTGGACAGGGAGGAAAACTGTTTTTT
>TRBJ1-2|-|TRBV5-4|-
CASSLGDTGSYGYTF
TGTGCCAGCAGCTTGGGAGACACAGGAAGCTATGGCTACACCTTC
>TRBJ1-1|once|TRBV6-6|TRBD1
CASTSRNRGNTEAFF
TGTGCCAGCACTTCCCGCAACAGGGGAAACACTGAAGCTTTCTTT
>TRBJ1-3|-|TRBV7-6|-
CASNQGSDSGNTIYF
TGTGCCAGCAACCAGGGTTCTGACTCTGGAAACACCATATATTTT
>TRBJ2-3|-|TRBV15|-
CATSRDVQATDTQYF
TGTGCCACCAGCAGAGATGTACAGGCCACAGATACGCAGTATTTT
>TRBJ2-1|-|TRBV28|-
CATVTARAGDNEQFF
TGTGCCACCGTGACTGCAAGGGCCGGGGACAATGAGCAGTTCTTC
>TRBJ2-1|-|TRBV6-1|TRBD1
CASSDPRTGGRNEQFF
TGTGCCAGCAGTGACCCCCGGACAGGGGGCCGCAATGAGCAGTTCTTC
>TRBJ2-7|-|TRBV11-1|-
CASSLYNSGSEQYF
TGTGCCAGCAGCCTATATAACTCCGGGTCCGAGCAGTACTTC
>TRBJ1-4|-|TRBV7-2|-
CAEELQISEEKLFF
TGTGCAGAAGAATTGCAGATCTCCGAAGAAAAACTGTTTTTT
>TRBJ1-1|once|TRBV14|TRBD1
CASRPDRGMNTEAFF
TGTGCCAGCAGACCCGACAGGGGAATGAACACTGAAGCTTTCTTT
>TRBJ2-1|-|TRBV7-3|TRBD1
CASSFGTGVINEQFF
TGTGCCAGCAGCTTCGGGACAGGGGTTATCAATGAGCAGTTCTTC
>TRBJ1-1|-|TRBV6-5|-
CASSRDSFRGEAFF
TGTGCCAGCAGTAGAGACTCTTTCAGGGGTGAAGCTTTCTTT
>TRBJ2-1|-|TRBV7-3|TRBD2
CASSLGLAGVNEQFF
TGTGCCAGCAGCTTAGGGCTAGCGGGAGTCAATGAGCAGTTCTTC